This T cell receptor beta chain was recovered during a study of cytomegalovirus exposure and HLA in healthy donors (dated by TCRdb to about 2017). As for the study more broadly: According to an earlier analysis of around 600 of the donors, about 179 million T cells yielded over 90 million unique TCR beta sequences and more than 250 Gb of sequence data. The T cell repertoires of 700 or so subjects were profiled by immunosequencing and related to cytomegalovirus serostatus. Alongside the repertoire data, information on donor age, sex, ethnicity and CMV serostatus was compiled. Among 300 to 500 genotyped donors of the cohort, an average of around 220,000 unique TCR beta nucleotide sequences was sequenced per donor, of which roughly 17% were non-productive. A separate validation cohort of some 130 different subjects was used in addition to the 666-subject first cohort. Rather than drawing on any new phenotypic data, the later analysis identified candidate immune exposures from TCR beta sequences and the way those sequences occurred across donors. Every discovery cohort repertoire had been produced on one sequencing platform. The study aimed to test whether signatures of past pathogen exposure could be identified by cataloging public T cell receptors. Several DR-DQ haplotypes were treated as single units for association and clustering because of strong linkage in the cohort. HLA typing covered class I and class II loci at four-digit resolution. A later genetic analysis used genome-wide SNP genotypes for about 65% of the roughly 670 donors, treating that subset as a discovery cohort. The study combined high-throughput TCR immunosequencing, statistical association of individual TCRs with disease status, and machine learning to predict cytomegalovirus infection status. A later analysis re-analyzed previously published TCR beta repertoires from about 730 donors and added high-resolution HLA genotyping to study TCR occurrence patterns. An early release that covered roughly 600 HLA-typed donors contained about 300 gigabases of sequencing data and tens of millions of unique TCR sequences. Of the approximately 370 genotyped donors, less than 90% were placed in the genetic ancestry cluster associated with self-reported Caucasian donors. The number of donors typed differed by locus, with roughly 629-640 for A, B, C, DRB1 and DQB1, around 560 for DQA1, over 600 for DPA1, and approximately 470 for DPB1. An earlier analysis of several hundred of the donors applied high-throughput TCR beta sequencing to assess whether each TCR beta V gene segment acted as functional or pseudogenic.

Library preparation used the immunoSEQ multiplex PCR assay. For the multiplex PCR, a mixture combining 60 forward primers for TCR Vbeta segments and 13 reverse primers for TCR Jbeta segments was used. The CDR3 region of rearranged TCR beta genes was amplified from genomic DNA with a multiplex PCR assay. The Illumina HiSeq System was used to sequence the amplified TCR beta libraries as 87-base-pair reads. In the original analysis: A later analysis tallied tens of millions of unique TCR beta chains across the approximately 670 repertoires, and approximately 9.9 million of those chains were shared by two or more donors. Raw reads were error-corrected and collapsed into unique sequences with a nearest-neighbor algorithm that merged closely related sequences to remove PCR and sequencing errors. Alignment of CDR3 sequences to IMGT reference sequences was used to assign V, D and J gene segments. For a sequence to be retained, a match of at least six nucleotides was required to both a V gene segment and a J gene segment. Rearrangements were classified as productive when the CDR3 lacked stop codons and remained in frame with V and J, and all other rearrangements were classified as non-productive. CDR3 was defined according to IMGT convention as the region running from the second conserved V-encoded cysteine to the conserved J-encoded phenylalanine. In an earlier analysis of 587 of the donors, sequences lacking an unambiguous match to a single V gene segment were excluded. In an earlier analysis of approximately 610 of the donors, V segments were called functional above 56.7% productive rearrangements and were called segregating when the between-donor standard deviation exceeded 5%. To diagnose cytomegalovirus status from the catalog of TCR beta chain sequences, a statistical classification framework was built. In a later analysis, V and J genes were assigned by comparing TCR nucleotide sequences against IMGT/GENE-DB human TR gene sequences. In a later analysis, CDR3 sequences and most-parsimonious VDJ recombination scenarios were assigned using the TCRdist pipeline. In a later analysis, each TCR beta chain was defined by its CDR3 amino acid sequence together with its V-gene family, and reads lacking a unique V-gene family were excluded. To address suspected cross-contamination and a sequencing artifact, a later analysis removed 592 highly shared, low-generation-probability nucleotide sequences. In a later analysis, a clonal expansion index was calculated for each public chain from normalized within-repertoire ranks of inferred template counts. In a later analysis, generation probabilities were computed with a VDJ recombination model fitted to out-of-frame rearrangements, and the resulting probabilities were checked against IGoR. A later analysis scored TCR-TCR, TCR-HLA and TCR-CMV co-occurrence with hypergeometric tests, applying a repertoire-size bias correction to TCR pairs. A later analysis estimated false discovery rates by permuting HLA or CMV assignments 20 times. In a later analysis, co-occurring TCRs were grouped using DBSCAN, with TCRdist sequence similarity added in when clustering inside HLA-allele-positive subsets. For co-occurrence clustering, repertoires with fewer than 30,000 or more than 120,000 public chains were excluded, along with a handful of repertoires with anomalous nucleotide sharing. Here the immuneACCESS table is served through TCRdb, limited to in-frame sequences with V and J called. Missing clones are a known gap in these copies; in checked studies unresolved V genes cover under half, and the rest lacks a known reason. The D gene and trimming were derived from the DNA, and the V and J assignments and clone size from that table. The sample table lists some 140,000 clones, approximately 80% of them with a count of one. Around 6% of the sample is held by the ten biggest clonotypes.

The cohort was made up of 666 healthy bone marrow donors. Cohort members were all nominally healthy when sampled, although unrecorded immune exposures were likely present. The donor tested CMV seropositive, placing the donor among the approximately 310 seropositive members of the cohort. Every donor gave a peripheral blood sample, and the peripheral blood mononuclear cells from that sample were used for TCR beta sequencing. The Qiagen DNeasy Blood Extraction Kit was used to extract genomic DNA from the blood cell samples. The CDR3 numbers 16 residues from cysteine through phenylalanine. The kept DNA is CDR3 alone, 48 bases in frame from the first base. Broad study findings and their caveats: Correlated functional status among segregating V segments might reflect linkage disequilibrium, but an unknown experimental factor could not be ruled out. CMV serostatus was the only immune exposure information available for the cohort. HLA typing was unavailable for some donors at each locus, so association tests used only the typed subset. In both the original and validation cohorts, the classifier was reported to diagnose cytomegalovirus status with high specificity and sensitivity. While some public TCRs were present in many individuals, most TCR sequences turned up only very rarely across donors. Sequencing depth was assumed to be roughly uniform across donors in the presence/absence analyses, though that assumption may not hold. A cluster of highly shared sequence variants was judged likely to be a technical artifact of the sequencing pipeline. According to a later analysis, TCR association rates differed among HLA loci, with DRB1 alleles showing the most associated TCRs and HLA-C alleles showing the fewest. It was suggested by the authors that the approach could potentially be generalized to other disease states and immunological phenotypes. The cohort was sequenced for TCR beta chains only, and without alpha or paired-chain data the features that could be detected were limited. Specific HLA alleles were associated with 15,000 to 20,000 TCR beta sequences at a false discovery rate of 0.05 in a later analysis. In a later analysis, several top co-occurrence clusters were reported to appear linked to parvovirus B19, influenza, CMV and Epstein-Barr virus. Compared with the approximately 670-donor mean, donors in an Asian-associated ancestry cluster had fewer N-insertions in productive TCRs, according to a later genetic analysis. A further reported finding was that TCR beta sequences accurately predicted the HLA-A and HLA-B alleles for most subjects in the first cohort. In vitro tests confirmed that a few of the cytomegalovirus-associated TCR beta chains recognize cytomegalovirus antigens. Most CMV-associated TCR beta chains appeared to be HLA-restricted in a later analysis, and the HLA associations seemed to be driven largely by CMV exposure. Strong co-occurrence of HLA alleles, especially DR and DQ, made assigning TCR associations to individual alleles difficult. Because the 87-base-pair reads could not distinguish some IMGT-functional V segments, including TRBV6-2 and TRBV6-3, those segments were excluded. V-gene and J-gene trimming of TCR beta chains was associated with a missense DCLRE1C variant in a later genetic analysis, and the association was replicated in an independent cohort. In an earlier analysis of a few hundred of the donors, most TCR beta V segments were observed in productive rearrangements about 87% or about 30% of the time, broadly matching IMGT annotations. In a later analysis, HLA-associated TCR beta chains were found to be more clonally expanded and to have lower generation probabilities than equally common non-associated chains. The earlier analysis of approximately 590 of the donors excluded about 16 rarely observed V segments, including chromosome 9 orphons, because counts were too low. The study listed 150 to 200 TCR beta chains as associated with cytomegalovirus.

As to this clone: Its antigen specificity is not known. No much larger clone is present one base from it, and per-base qualities are unavailable.

The V and J segments used are TRBV21-1 and TRBJ2-7; the table assigns TRBD1, which was not confirmed against the DNA. TRBV21-1 has pseudogene status. This receptor was identified in a middle-aged woman in good health and CMV-seropositive. Sample: PBMCs. The CDR3 reads CASSKFRDRESYEQYF. The nucleotide sequence reads as follows: TGTGCCAGCAGCAAATTCCGGGACAGGGAATCCTACGAGCAGTACTTC.